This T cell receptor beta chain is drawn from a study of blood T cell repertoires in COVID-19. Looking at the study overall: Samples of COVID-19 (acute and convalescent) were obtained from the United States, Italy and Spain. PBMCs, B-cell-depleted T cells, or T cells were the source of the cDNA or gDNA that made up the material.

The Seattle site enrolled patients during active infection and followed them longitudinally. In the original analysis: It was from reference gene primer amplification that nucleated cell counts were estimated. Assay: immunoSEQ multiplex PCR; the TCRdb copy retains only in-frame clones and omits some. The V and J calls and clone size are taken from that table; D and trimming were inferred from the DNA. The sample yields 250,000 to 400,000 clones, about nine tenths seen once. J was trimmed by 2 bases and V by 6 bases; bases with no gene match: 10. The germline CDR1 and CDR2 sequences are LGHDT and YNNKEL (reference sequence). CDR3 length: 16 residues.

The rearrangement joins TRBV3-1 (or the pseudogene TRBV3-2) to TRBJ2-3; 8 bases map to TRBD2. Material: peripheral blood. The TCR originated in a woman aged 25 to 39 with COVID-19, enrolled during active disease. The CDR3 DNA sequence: TGTGCCAGCAGACTAAAGCGGGAGCGGATCACAGATACGCAGTATTTT. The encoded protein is CASRLKRERITDTQYF.